These 28 T cell receptor beta chains came from one sample sequenced in a study of T cells after yellow fever vaccination. Via MiXCR, TCRdb re-called the 5' RACE reads, giving one row per CDR3 protein. The data show about 26,000 distinct CDR3 sequences, 4.5% to 5.5% seen once. Sequenced here: PBMCs, either bulk or a sorted T-cell subset (CD4+, CD8+, memory, or dextramer-sorted; not recorded which), sampled 15 days after the yellow fever booster vaccination. These TCRs come from a man aged 25 to 45 who received the YFV17D yellow fever vaccine.

The table lists this clonotype with many counts. The chain is built from TRBV15 and TRBJ2-3, with 7 bases matching TRBD1. This CDR3 spans 15 amino acids. The V gene end was trimmed by 1 base and the J gene end by 4 bases; junction bases not matched to a gene: 5. In germline, CDR1 is LNHNV, CDR2 YYDKDF (reference sequence). This chain's CDR3 is CATSRAVQGADTQYF. DNA of the CDR3: TGTGCCACCAGCAGAGCAGTCCAGGGGGCAGATACGCAGTATTTT.

This clonotype was detected many times. The chain recombines TRBV12-3 or TRBV12-4 with TRBJ1-3; tentatively, D is TRBD1 (5 bases). The CDR3 length is 12 residues. V was trimmed by 5 bases and J by 9 bases, leaving 11 bases between them. The CDR3 region is CASSRQFSTIYF. CDR3 bases: TGTGCCAGCAGTCGACAGTTTTCCACCATATATTTT.

This clonotype was seen at least ten times. The chain carries TRBV20-1 and TRBJ2-1, with TRBD1 matching over 7 bases. From germline, CDR1 is DFQATT and CDR2 SNEGSKA (reference sequence). The CDR3 sequence is 15 residues long. Germline trimming cut 4 bases from V and 6 bases from J; bases unmatched to any gene: 12. This CDR3 reads CSAIDFRTGTNEQFF. In DNA, the CDR3 is TGCAGTGCTATTGACTTCCGGACAGGAACCAATGAGCAGTTCTTC.

This clonotype was seen repeatedly, ten times or more. The chain combines TRBV29-1 with TRBJ2-1, with D uncertain. Germline V CDR1 and CDR2: SQVTM, ANQGSEA. The CDR3 sequence is 14 residues long. V lost 3 bases to trimming and J lost 0 bases, with 9 bases between them. In DNA form, the CDR3 reads TGCAGCGTTGATGACTTATACTCCTACAATGAGCAGTTCTTC. Translating gives CSVDDLYSYNEQFF.

This clonotype has a count of ten or more. The chain is built from TRBV7-6 and TRBJ2-5; no clear D. The CDR3 is 13 amino acids. Trimming took off 4 bases at V and 3 bases at J, with 9 bases between the two ends. Germline values: CDR1 SGHVS, CDR2 FNYEAQ. The CDR3 reads CASSSYMKETQYF. For the CDR3, the DNA is TGTGCCAGCAGCTCCTACATGAAAGAGACCCAGTACTTC. The full variable domain, rest sourced from reference TRBV7-6 and TRBJ2-5, is GAGVSQSPRYKVTKRGQDVALRCDPISGHVSLYWYRQALGQGPEFLTYFNYEAQQDKSGLPNDRFSAERPEGSISTLTIQRTEQRDSAMYRCASSSYMKETQYFGPGTRLLVL.

There are many counts of this clonotype. The CDR3 nucleotides read TGTGCCAGCTCACCACGAATCTCTAGTGGCTCCTACAATGAGCAGTTCTTC. The encoded protein is CASSPRISSGSYNEQFF. The rearrangement links TRBV18 to TRBJ2-1; no definite D call. This CDR3 has 17 residues. Germline V lookup: CDR1 KGHSH, CDR2 LQKENI. The V end lost 1 base, the J end lost 0 bases, and 13 bases lay between the germline ends. The complete variable domain, with remaining parts taken from reference TRBV18 and TRBJ2-1, reads NAGVMQNPRHLVRRRGQEARLRCSPMKGHSHVYWYRQLPEEGLKFMVYLQKENIIDESGMPKERFSAEFPKEGPSILRIQQVVRGDSAAYFCASSPRISSGSYNEQFFGPGTRLTVL.

This clonotype was recorded at least ten times. V usage is TRBV11-2 and J usage is TRBJ2-7; TRBD1 agrees at 8 bases. The CDR3 loop spans 14 amino acids. V was clipped by 0 bases and J by 4 bases; unmatched bases: 2. Germline CDR1 SGHAT, CDR2 FQNNGV. CDR3 coding DNA: TGTGCCAGCAGCTTAGACAGGGGGCAGTACGAGCAGTACTTC. Its translation: CASSLDRGQYEQYF.

This rearrangement joins TRBV5-5 to TRBJ2-7; D unresolved. Germline assignment: CDR1 SGHKS and CDR2 YYEKEE (reference sequence). V was clipped by 4 bases and J by 6 bases, with 14 bases between them. The CDR3 sequence is 13 residues long. The CDR3, as DNA: TGTGCCAGCAGCCCTGTGCTGCGCTGCGAGCAGTACTTC. Its protein is CASSPVLRCEQYF.

This clonotype was found many times. The V and J genes are TRBV9 and TRBJ2-3, with a weak D call TRBD1 (5 bases). Germline V gene lookup returns CDR1 SGDLS and CDR2 YYNGEE. CDR3 length: 14 residues. Trimming took 3 bases from V and 1 from J, leaving 9 bases between them. Written as DNA, the CDR3 is TGTGCCAGCAGCGGGCAGGGTGGCACAGATACGCAGTATTTT. This encodes CASSGQGGTDTQYF.

The chain combines TRBV4-2 with TRBJ2-7, with D possibly being TRBD2 (6 bases). Germline V gene data show CDR1 as LGHNA and CDR2 as YNFKEQ. The CDR3 has 17 residues. Trimming left V 10 bases short and J 3 bases short, with 28 bases between. The CDR3 DNA is TGTGCCATGGGCCTGGGGCCGTTTAGCGGAGACAGCTACGAGCAGTACTTC. It translates to CAMGLGPFSGDSYEQYF.

In this sample, this clonotype turned up many times. This chain joins TRBV27 and TRBJ2-5; 8 bases map to TRBD1. This CDR3 comprises 15 residues. J was trimmed by 5 bases and V by 8 bases; bases with no gene match: 13. Per the germline V gene, CDR1 is MNHEY and CDR2 is SMNVEV (reference sequence). CDR3 nucleotide sequence: TGTGCCAGCTCAACGGGGGCAGGGGGCGTTGAGACCCAGTACTTC. This sequence encodes CASSTGAGGVETQYF.

At least ten counts were recorded for this clonotype. The rearrangement uses TRBV2 and TRBJ2-2; a weak D match, TRBD2 (6 bases). Trimming cost V 6 bases and J 0 bases, with 8 bases left between them. Germline V gene lookup returns CDR1 SNHLY and CDR2 FYNNEI. The length of the CDR3 is 14 residues. The CDR3 region is CASRSGANTGELFF. The DNA for the CDR3 is TGTGCCAGCAGATCGGGGGCGAACACCGGGGAGCTGTTTTTT.

This clonotype was seen repeatedly, ten times or more. This chain links TRBV20-1 with TRBJ2-5, with a possible D match to TRBD1 (5 bases). The CDR3 is 13 amino acids. Trimming pared 2 bases from V and 4 bases from J, leaving 11 bases between. From germline, CDR1 is DFQATT and CDR2 SNEGSKA (reference sequence). The CDR3 nucleotides are TGCAGTGCTAGACCTCAGGGCCGAGAGACCCAGTACTTC. Protein: CSARPQGRETQYF.

This clonotype was found many times. This chain joins TRBV30 and TRBJ2-7; 7 bases match TRBD1. V was clipped by 5 bases and J by 1 base; unmatched bases: 5. The germline gives CDR1 GTSNPN, CDR2 SVGIG (reference sequence). This CDR3 is built from 13 residues. The chain's CDR3 is CAWARTGSYEQYF. CDR3 DNA sequence: TGTGCCTGGGCCCGGACAGGTTCCTACGAGCAGTACTTC.

The sample holds many counts of this clonotype. The genes are TRBV10-3 and TRBJ2-2, with D possibly TRBD1 on 7 matching bases. This CDR3 has 16 residues. The germline gives CDR1 ENHRY, CDR2 SYGVKD. V lost 10 bases, J lost 4 bases, and 22 bases lay in between. The CDR3 DNA follows: TGTGCCACAAACGGGGGCCAGGGGGTCTCCACCGGGGAGCTGTTTTTT. Residues: CATNGGQGVSTGELFF.

This clonotype was seen at least ten times. The rearrangement uses TRBV11-2 and TRBJ2-5; 8 bases map to TRBD2. V was pared by 1 base and J by 4 bases, with 5 bases of the junction left unmatched. Germline V CDR1 and CDR2: SGHAT, FQNNGV. The CDR3 is made up of 15 amino acids. This CDR3 reads CASSLAMAGGETQYF. CDR3 nucleotide sequence: TGTGCCAGCAGCTTAGCTATGGCGGGAGGAGAGACCCAGTACTTC.

Many counts were recorded for this clonotype. This chain uses TRBV5-1 with TRBJ2-5, with D possibly matching TRBD1 (5 bases). V was clipped by 1 base and J by 0 bases, with 19 bases between them. The germline V gene encodes CDR1 SGHRS and CDR2 YFSETQ. This CDR3 region has 18 residues. The CDR3 is CASSLQGPQPPYQETQYF. DNA of the CDR3: TGCGCCAGCAGCTTGCAGGGCCCCCAACCACCTTACCAAGAGACCCAGTACTTC.

The table lists this clonotype with many counts. This chain connects TRBV11-2 to TRBJ2-3; 7 bases agree with TRBD2. The trim removed 2 bases at V and 3 bases at J, leaving 14 bases unmatched. The length of the CDR3 is 18 residues. Germline CDR1 reads SGHAT; CDR2 reads FQNNGV. In nucleotides, the CDR3 is TGTGCCAGCAGCTTATCCTTTTTACGAGGGAGGGGTACAGATACGCAGTATTTT. Its translation is CASSLSFLRGRGTDTQYF.

In the case of this clonotype: A much larger clone sits a single nucleotide away, making a read error possible. The CDR3 coding sequence is TGTGGCAGCACCTATGGGGAGAACACTGAAGCTTTCTTT. This codes for CGSTYGENTEAFF. This sequence joins TRBV6-1 and TRBJ1-1; D is undetermined. There are 13 residues in the CDR3. Germline V lookup: CDR1 MNHNS, CDR2 SASEGT.

Ten or more counts support this clonotype. The gene calls are TRBV20-1 and TRBJ2-1, with 7 positions matching TRBD2. The CDR3 totals 15 residues. The V segment lost 2 bases and the J segment 4 bases; nucleotides outside the gene matches: 8. Germline values: CDR1 DFQATT, CDR2 SNEGSKA (reference sequence). The CDR3 here is CSARSTSSWYNEQFF. For the CDR3, the DNA is TGCAGTGCTAGATCGACTAGCAGTTGGTACAATGAGCAGTTCTTC.

This clonotype appeared many times. Written as DNA, the CDR3 is TGCAGTGCTAGTCGTGTCCTAGCGGGAGTTGAGACCCAGTACTTC. Its protein is CSASRVLAGVETQYF. The chain links TRBV20-1 to TRBJ2-5; TRBD2 matches at 10 bases. The CDR3 totals 15 residues. After removal of 3 bases from V and 5 bases from J, the junction contained 9 bases not matched to a gene. Germline CDR1 reads DFQATT; CDR2 reads SNEGSKA (reference sequence).

This clonotype has at least ten counts. This rearrangement joins TRBV5-1 to TRBJ2-7; D ambiguous. The CDR3 loop spans 15 amino acids. Germline V gene lookup returns CDR1 SGHRS and CDR2 YFSETQ. The V end lost 8 bases, the J end lost 3 bases, and 21 bases lay between the germline ends. This CDR3 is CARTHRWVPLYEQYF. The CDR3 DNA follows: TGCGCCAGGACCCACCGCTGGGTCCCCCTCTACGAGCAGTACTTC.

The table lists this clonotype with many counts. The chain couples TRBV7-9 to TRBJ2-3; D is possibly TRBD1 (6 bases). The CDR3 totals 13 residues. Germline assignment: CDR1 SEHNR and CDR2 FQNEAQ (reference sequence). V was clipped by 2 bases and J by 5 bases, with 8 bases between them. In nucleotides, the CDR3 is TGTGCCAGCAGCTTACAGGGGCTAGATACGCAGTATTTT. This codes for CASSLQGLDTQYF.

This clonotype was counted many times. The chain carries TRBV29-1 and TRBJ2-7; TRBD2 might be the D (5 bases). This CDR3 has 12 amino acids. Germline-derived CDR1 and CDR2 are SQVTM and ANQGSEA. V lost 5 bases to trimming and J lost 0 bases, with 8 bases between them. For the CDR3, the DNA is TGCAGCGTTCGGACTGACTCCTACGAGCAGTACTTC. Protein product: CSVRTDSYEQYF.

A note on this clonotype: It may be a read error: a sequence one base away is much more abundant. V gene TRBV18 combines with J gene TRBJ2-7; TRBD1 matches 10 bases. The CDR3 has 15 amino acids. Germline V gene data show CDR1 as KGHSH and CDR2 as LQKENI. CDR3 nucleotides: TGTGCCAGCTCACCAGCGGGACAGGGGACCTACGGGCAGTACTTC. This gives the protein CASSPAGQGTYGQYF.

This clonotype occurred many times. V is TRBV7-6 and J is TRBJ2-2; 10 positions agree with TRBD2. The germline V gene encodes CDR1 SGHVS and CDR2 FNYEAQ. With V trimmed by 2 bases and J by 6 bases, 9 bases remained unmatched. The CDR3 has 17 amino acids. DNA for the CDR3: TGTGCCAGCAGCTTAACAGCGGGAGGGCATTCGTCCGGGGAGCTGTTTTTT. It is translated as CASSLTAGGHSSGELFF.

At least ten counts were recorded for this clonotype. The rearrangement joins TRBV5-1 to TRBJ2-1, with 11 bases matching TRBD2. J gave up 2 bases and V 4 bases, and 5 bases lay outside the gene matches. The CDR3 is 16 amino acids. Per germline, CDR1 SGHRS and CDR2 YFSETQ. The CDR3 here is CASSRIAGGAYNEQFF. The CDR3 DNA sequence: TGCGCCAGCAGCCGAATAGCGGGAGGGGCCTACAATGAGCAGTTCTTC.

At least ten counts were recorded for this clonotype. The chain carries TRBV10-2 and TRBJ2-2; D could derive from TRBD1 or TRBD2 (6 bases each). Per germline, CDR1 WSHSY and CDR2 SAAADI. The length of the CDR3 is 13 residues. In nucleotides, the CDR3 is TGCGCAAGCGGGCAGGGGAGAACCGGGGAGCTGTTTTTT. Translated: CASGQGRTGELFF.